Below, one T cell receptor beta chain is given with its context. Its specificity is not known. V lost 7 bases and J lost 6, with 13 bases in between. The CDR3 has 13 residues. Germline-derived CDR1 and CDR2 are MNHNS and SASEGT. This specimen belongs to a study of somatic mutations in cytotoxic T cells in rheumatoid arthritis. About the study: The researchers flow-sorted some T-cell populations stained with V beta antibodies and got nearly 100% purity, and these included V beta1+ cells sequenced for TCRB.

Method: immunoSEQ multiplex PCR; TCRdb's copy keeps in-frame clones and lacks some. In the table there are some 27,000 clones, roughly 74% of which are singletons. CD4+ and CD8+ cells were isolated by positive magnetic bead selection, with purity checked by flow cytometry. Overall study results and limits: Between rheumatoid arthritis patients and age-matched healthy controls, CD8+ T-cell clonality showed no significant difference. The identity of the antigens targeted by the expanded CD8+ clones remained unknown.

Material: CD8+ T cells sorted from blood. This receptor was taken from a woman aged 18-30 years in good health. This chain uses TRBV6-1 with TRBJ1-5, with D possibly being TRBD1 (6 bases). CDR3: CASIHKGVQPQHF. Here the CDR3 DNA reads TGTGCCAGCATTCACAAGGGGGTTCAGCCCCAGCATTTT.